A selection of T cell receptor beta chains follows, all from one sample in a study of early T cells in non-severe SARS-CoV-2 infection. Each CDR3 protein is one row after TCRdb ran MiXCR on the 5' RACE reads. The sample lists more than 55,000 distinct CDR3 sequences; around 13% were seen once. Sequencing was performed on whole blood. The receptors come from an adult who was a healthcare worker with PCR-confirmed SARS-CoV-2 infection or an uninfected control (not recorded which). Both conserved end residues are part of each CDR3. A D gene is named only where the DNA matches it firmly. A clone size is listed for some rows: how often the clone was seen (once, few, many), or a class if it is expanded.

d_call: -; v_call: TRBV6-1; j_call: TRBJ1-1; clone_size: few; cdr3_nt: TGTGCCAGCAGTGAATTACCGAACACTGAAGCTTTCTTT; cdr3_aa: CASSELPNTEAFF
d_call: -; v_call: TRBV7-7; j_call: TRBJ2-7; clone_size: few; cdr3_nt: TGTGCCAGCAGTTATACACCCAGGGGTTTGTACGAGCAGTACTTC; cdr3_aa: CASSYTPRGLYEQYF
d_call: TRBD1; v_call: TRBV28; j_call: TRBJ1-4; clone_size: many; cdr3_nt: TGTGCCAGCAGTTTCGACGCCGACAGGGGGGAAAAACTGTTTTTT; cdr3_aa: CASSFDADRGEKLFF
d_call: -; v_call: TRBV6-6; j_call: TRBJ1-1; clone_size: -; cdr3_nt: TGTGCCAGCAGTCCCCCTTTGGGATGGAACACTGAAGCTTTCTTT; cdr3_aa: CASSPPLGWNTEAFF
d_call: TRBD1; v_call: TRBV4-3; j_call: TRBJ2-7; clone_size: -; cdr3_nt: TGCGCCAGCAGCCAAGAGAGACAGGGACACTACGAGCAGTACTTC; cdr3_aa: CASSQERQGHYEQYF
d_call: TRBD2; v_call: TRBV27; j_call: TRBJ2-1; clone_size: -; cdr3_nt: TGTGCCAGCAGTGCTAGCGGGGCCCGTGAGCAGTTCTTC; cdr3_aa: CASSASGAREQFF
d_call: TRBD1; v_call: TRBV27; j_call: TRBJ2-7; clone_size: many; cdr3_nt: TGTGCCAGCAGTCCATATTCCGGGACAGGGGGCCTTGAGCAGTACTTC; cdr3_aa: CASSPYSGTGGLEQYF
d_call: TRBD1; v_call: TRBV28; j_call: TRBJ2-3; clone_size: -; cdr3_nt: TGTGCCAGCAGTTTATCATCAGGGGGTACAGATACGCAGTATTTT; cdr3_aa: CASSLSSGGTDTQYF
d_call: -; v_call: TRBV12-3/TRBV12-4; j_call: TRBJ2-7; clone_size: many; cdr3_nt: TGTGCCAGCAGTTTGTCGGGGGGCCCTTCCTACGAGCAGTACTTC; cdr3_aa: CASSLSGGPSYEQYF
d_call: TRBD1; v_call: TRBV7-2; j_call: TRBJ2-1; clone_size: -; cdr3_nt: TGTGCCGGTGCACGGGGACAGAGCTACAATGAGCAGTTCTTC; cdr3_aa: CAGARGQSYNEQFF
d_call: -; v_call: TRBV5-3; j_call: TRBJ2-7; clone_size: -; cdr3_nt: TGTGCCAGAAGCTTGTACGGATACTCCTACGGGCAGTACTTC; cdr3_aa: CARSLYGYSYGQYF
d_call: TRBD2; v_call: TRBV6-2/TRBV6-3; j_call: TRBJ2-5; clone_size: few; cdr3_nt: TGTGCCAGCAGTTACTCGGTAACTAGCGTCGAGACCCAGTACTTC; cdr3_aa: CASSYSVTSVETQYF
d_call: -; v_call: TRBV29-1; j_call: TRBJ1-1; clone_size: many; cdr3_nt: TGCAGCGTTCGGACCTTGAACACTGAAGCTTTCTTT; cdr3_aa: CSVRTLNTEAFF
d_call: TRBD1; v_call: TRBV2; j_call: TRBJ2-1; clone_size: few; cdr3_nt: TGTGCCAGTGTAGTTGGGGACAGGGGCCTGAACAATGAGCAGTTCTTC; cdr3_aa: CASVVGDRGLNNEQFF
d_call: -; v_call: TRBV29-1; j_call: TRBJ1-1; clone_size: few; cdr3_nt: TGCAGCGGACGACTTGGGAACACTGAAGCTTTCTTT; cdr3_aa: CSGRLGNTEAFF
d_call: -; v_call: TRBV12-3/TRBV12-4; j_call: TRBJ1-1; clone_size: few; cdr3_nt: TGTGCCAGCAGTTTACGACGGATGAACACTGAAGCTTTCTTT; cdr3_aa: CASSLRRMNTEAFF
d_call: -; v_call: TRBV2; j_call: TRBJ1-4; clone_size: -; cdr3_nt: TGTGCCAGCAGGACCCGAATGGACCCTAATGAAAAACTGTTTTTT; cdr3_aa: CASRTRMDPNEKLFF
d_call: -; v_call: TRBV29-1; j_call: TRBJ2-1; clone_size: many; cdr3_nt: TGCAGCGTTGAGTGGGTAGGGGGTAATGAGCAGTTCTTC; cdr3_aa: CSVEWVGGNEQFF
d_call: -; v_call: TRBV3-1; j_call: TRBJ1-2; clone_size: many; cdr3_nt: TGTGCCAGCAGCCGAAGTCCACGAGATGGCTACACCTTC; cdr3_aa: CASSRSPRDGYTF
d_call: TRBD1; v_call: TRBV6-5; j_call: TRBJ2-1; clone_size: few; cdr3_nt: TGTGCCAGCAGTTACGCCGGGACAGGGAGGAACAATGAGCAGTTCTTC; cdr3_aa: CASSYAGTGRNNEQFF
d_call: -; v_call: TRBV11-3; j_call: TRBJ2-3; clone_size: many; cdr3_nt: TGTGCCAGCAGCTCCCAGGGGCCCACAGATACGCAGTATTTT; cdr3_aa: CASSSQGPTDTQYF
d_call: -; v_call: TRBV29-1; j_call: TRBJ1-1; clone_size: many; cdr3_nt: TGCAGCGTTGAAGACAGGAACACTGAAGCTTTCTTT; cdr3_aa: CSVEDRNTEAFF
d_call: TRBD1; v_call: TRBV7-9; j_call: TRBJ2-1; clone_size: many; cdr3_nt: TGTGCCAGCGCACCGGGACAGGGTTACAATGAGCAGTTCTTC; cdr3_aa: CASAPGQGYNEQFF
d_call: -; v_call: TRBV9; j_call: TRBJ1-6; clone_size: few; cdr3_nt: TGTGCCAGCAGCGGCCCCTCGGAGGGGGATTCACCCCTCCACTTT; cdr3_aa: CASSGPSEGDSPLHF
d_call: -; v_call: TRBV11-2; j_call: TRBJ1-5; clone_size: many; cdr3_nt: TGTGCCAGCAGCCCAGAAATCCTCAGTCAGCCCCAGCATTTT; cdr3_aa: CASSPEILSQPQHF
d_call: TRBD2; v_call: TRBV4-3; j_call: TRBJ2-7; clone_size: few; cdr3_nt: TGCGCCAGCAGCCAAGATTGGAGCGGGGGCTCCTACGAGCAGTACTTC; cdr3_aa: CASSQDWSGGSYEQYF
d_call: TRBD1; v_call: TRBV7-9; j_call: TRBJ1-1; clone_size: -; cdr3_nt: TGTGCCAGCAGCTTAGCAGGGGGCCATGAAGCTTTCTTT; cdr3_aa: CASSLAGGHEAFF
d_call: TRBD1; v_call: TRBV7-9; j_call: TRBJ1-2; clone_size: -; cdr3_nt: TGTGCCAGCAGACAAGAGGGACAGAACTATGGCTACACCTTC; cdr3_aa: CASRQEGQNYGYTF
d_call: -; v_call: TRBV7-6; j_call: TRBJ2-1; clone_size: many; cdr3_nt: TGTGCCAGCAGCTTACCCGCGGGATCTTATGAGCAGTTCTTC; cdr3_aa: CASSLPAGSYEQFF
d_call: -; v_call: TRBV7-2; j_call: TRBJ2-5; clone_size: many; cdr3_nt: TGTGCCAGCAGCCTCAGGGGCGAGACCCAGTACTTC; cdr3_aa: CASSLRGETQYF
d_call: -; v_call: TRBV19; j_call: TRBJ1-5; clone_size: few; cdr3_nt: TGTGCCAGTAGTATAGATAAGGGGGGGCGGCAGCCCCAGCATTTT; cdr3_aa: CASSIDKGGRQPQHF
d_call: -; v_call: TRBV3-1; j_call: TRBJ1-1; clone_size: many; cdr3_nt: TGTGCCAGCAGCCAAGAAGGTGGCACTGAAGCTTTCTTT; cdr3_aa: CASSQEGGTEAFF
d_call: TRBD2; v_call: TRBV5-1; j_call: TRBJ2-1; clone_size: -; cdr3_nt: TGCGCCAGCAGCTTGGATCCTAGCGGATACAATGAGCAGTTCTTC; cdr3_aa: CASSLDPSGYNEQFF
d_call: -; v_call: TRBV2; j_call: TRBJ1-2; clone_size: few; cdr3_nt: TGTGCCAGCAGTGCAGGGGCCCAAGGAAGCTACACCTTC; cdr3_aa: CASSAGAQGSYTF
d_call: -; v_call: TRBV30; j_call: TRBJ1-2; clone_size: many; cdr3_nt: TGTGCCTGGGACAGGACCTCCCGCACCTTC; cdr3_aa: CAWDRTSRTF
d_call: -; v_call: TRBV3-1; j_call: TRBJ2-7; clone_size: -; cdr3_nt: TGTGCCAGCAGCACCAGAAACGAGCAGTACTTC; cdr3_aa: CASSTRNEQYF
d_call: TRBD1; v_call: TRBV28; j_call: TRBJ1-1; clone_size: -; cdr3_nt: TGTGCCAGCAGTCCGCAGGACAGGGGGGCTGAAGCTTTCTTT; cdr3_aa: CASSPQDRGAEAFF
d_call: TRBD1; v_call: TRBV20-1; j_call: TRBJ2-7; clone_size: many; cdr3_nt: TGCAGTGCTAGAGATGCGCAGGGGGTAGAGCAGTACTTC; cdr3_aa: CSARDAQGVEQYF
d_call: -; v_call: TRBV7-2; j_call: TRBJ2-7; clone_size: few; cdr3_nt: TGTGCCAGCAGCTTAAGTATTCTCGACGAGCAGTACTTC; cdr3_aa: CASSLSILDEQYF
d_call: -; v_call: TRBV18; j_call: TRBJ2-2; clone_size: many; cdr3_nt: TGTGCCAGCTCACCACCTTCCGGGGGGAACACCGGGGAGCTGTTTTTT; cdr3_aa: CASSPPSGGNTGELFF
d_call: -; v_call: TRBV2; j_call: TRBJ1-4; clone_size: many; cdr3_nt: TGTGCCAGCGACTCGACTGGTCTTAGCGAAAAACTGTTTTTT; cdr3_aa: CASDSTGLSEKLFF
d_call: -; v_call: TRBV3-1; j_call: TRBJ1-3; clone_size: once; cdr3_nt: TGTGCCAGCAGCCAACAGGGTGCTGGAAACACCATATATTTT; cdr3_aa: CASSQQGAGNTIYF
d_call: -; v_call: TRBV15; j_call: TRBJ2-7; clone_size: -; cdr3_nt: TGTGCCACCAGCAGAGTTTCGGGGGCGGTCGACGAGCAGTACTTC; cdr3_aa: CATSRVSGAVDEQYF
d_call: -; v_call: TRBV6-5; j_call: TRBJ1-1; clone_size: few; cdr3_nt: TGTGCCAGCAGTTACGGGATCAACACTGAAGCTTTCTTT; cdr3_aa: CASSYGINTEAFF
d_call: -; v_call: TRBV12-3/TRBV12-4; j_call: TRBJ1-1; clone_size: -; cdr3_nt: TGTGCCAGCAGTTCCGAGGGACCTGAAGCTTTCTTT; cdr3_aa: CASSSEGPEAFF
d_call: TRBD1; v_call: TRBV29-1; j_call: TRBJ1-2; clone_size: -; cdr3_nt: TGCAGCGTCGGGACAGAGAACTATGGCTACACCTTC; cdr3_aa: CSVGTENYGYTF
d_call: -; v_call: TRBV7-2; j_call: TRBJ2-6; clone_size: many; cdr3_nt: TGTGCCAGCAGCTCAGCCTCTGGGGCCAACGTCCTGACTTTC; cdr3_aa: CASSSASGANVLTF
d_call: -; v_call: TRBV29-1; j_call: TRBJ2-1; clone_size: many; cdr3_nt: TGCAGCGCCGGCCGGGGCAATGAGCAGTTCTTC; cdr3_aa: CSAGRGNEQFF
d_call: TRBD1; v_call: TRBV6-5; j_call: TRBJ1-2; clone_size: -; cdr3_nt: TGTGCCAGCAGCCGTAATATCGGGACAGGGGGCTCCTATGGCTACACCTTC; cdr3_aa: CASSRNIGTGGSYGYTF
d_call: -; v_call: TRBV18; j_call: TRBJ1-2; clone_size: few; cdr3_nt: TGTGCCAGCGCGCAGAGGACAGCTTATGGCTACACCTTC; cdr3_aa: CASAQRTAYGYTF
d_call: TRBD1; v_call: TRBV12-3/TRBV12-4; j_call: TRBJ1-5; clone_size: many; cdr3_nt: TGTGCCAGCAGGGGCCAGGGACAGGGAGGAAGGCCCCAGCATTTT; cdr3_aa: CASRGQGQGGRPQHF
d_call: -; v_call: TRBV29-1; j_call: TRBJ2-3; clone_size: few; cdr3_nt: TGCAGCGTTGAGTCCGGGGACACAGATACGCAGTATTTT; cdr3_aa: CSVESGDTDTQYF
d_call: TRBD1; v_call: TRBV27; j_call: TRBJ2-7; clone_size: many; cdr3_nt: TGTGCCAGCAGTTTACCACCGGGACAGGGGAACCGCGAGCAGTACTTC; cdr3_aa: CASSLPPGQGNREQYF
d_call: -; v_call: TRBV18; j_call: TRBJ2-3; clone_size: few; cdr3_nt: TGTGCCAGCTCACCCGAGACGAGCAGCACAGATACGCAGTATTTT; cdr3_aa: CASSPETSSTDTQYF